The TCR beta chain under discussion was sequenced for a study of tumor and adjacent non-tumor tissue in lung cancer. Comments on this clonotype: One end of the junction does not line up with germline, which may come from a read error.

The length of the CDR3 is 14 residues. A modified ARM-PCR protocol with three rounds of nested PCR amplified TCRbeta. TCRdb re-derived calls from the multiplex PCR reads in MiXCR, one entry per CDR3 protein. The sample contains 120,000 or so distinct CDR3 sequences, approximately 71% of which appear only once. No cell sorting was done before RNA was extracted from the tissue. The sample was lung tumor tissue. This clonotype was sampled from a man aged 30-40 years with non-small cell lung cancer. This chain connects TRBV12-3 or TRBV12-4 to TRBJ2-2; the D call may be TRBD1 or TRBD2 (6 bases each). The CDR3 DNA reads TGTGCCAGCAGGCGGGAAAGGGACACCGGGGAGCTGTCTTTT. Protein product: CASRRERDTGELSF.